The entry below gives a single T cell receptor (beta chain) sequence along with its context. Its specificity is not known. This sample was taken from a study of cytomegalovirus exposure and HLA in healthy donors. Study conclusions and caveats: In an earlier analysis, productive rearrangement rates for most beta V segments clustered near 87% or 30%. Association of a missense DCLRE1C variant with TCR beta V- and J-gene trimming was reported in a later analysis. Another analysis was done later, and it associated roughly 15,000 TCR beta sequences with HLA alleles at 0.05 false discovery rate.

Use of 60 Vbeta and 13 Jbeta primers characterized the PCR. TCRdb keeps only in-frame clones here, not all; method: immunoSEQ multiplex PCR. There are some 76,000 clones in the sample, with roughly 2.3% held by the top ten. Germline-derived CDR1 and CDR2 are KGHSH and LQKENI. V was pared by 3 bases and J by 3 bases, with 5 bases of the junction left unmatched. The CDR3 covers 15 residues. This TCR derives from a female donor in good health and CMV-seropositive. V is TRBV18 and J is TRBJ2-3; 8 bases align to TRBD2. Material for sequencing was PBMCs. The CDR3 nucleotides are TGTGCCAGCTCACCCCGGGAGGGCCTAACAGATACGCAGTATTTT. It codes for CASSPREGLTDTQYF.